A selection of T cell receptor beta chains follows, all from one sample in a study of blood T cell repertoires in COVID-19. Here immunoSEQ multiplex PCR was the method, and the copy in TCRdb shows in-frame clones only, minus some. The table shows 300,000 to 400,000 clones, with 70% to 90% occurring only once. Sequencing was carried out using peripheral blood. The receptors here all came from a human donor in a cohort sampled during active COVID-19. The CDR3 runs from the conserved cysteine through the conserved F or W. Each record gives: V gene, J gene, D gene, clone size, CDR3 protein, CDR3 DNA. The D gene is left open where the match is weak. Clone sizes are given selectively: once, few, many, or a class where the clone is expanded.

TRBV11-3	TRBJ2-1	TRBD1	-	CASSLTGTGAYNEQFF	TGTGCCAGCAGCCTGACCGGGACAGGGGCCTACAATGAGCAGTTCTTC
TRBV30	TRBJ1-1	-	once	CAWSEQSPTEAFF	TGTGCCTGGAGTGAACAGTCCCCAACTGAAGCTTTCTTT
TRBV3-1/TRBV3-2	TRBJ2-7	-	few	CASSAIQVNEQYF	TGTGCCAGCAGCGCAATACAGGTCAACGAGCAGTACTTC
TRBV11-2	TRBJ1-4	-	-	CASSPLISDSLNEKLFF	TGTGCCAGCAGCCCCCTCATATCCGACAGCCTTAATGAAAAACTGTTTTTT
TRBV5-8	TRBJ1-1	TRBD1	-	CARTPPTGSYLNTEAFF	TGTGCCAGGACCCCCCCGACAGGGTCGTACTTGAACACTGAAGCTTTCTTT
TRBV5-1	TRBJ2-3	-	-	CASSLGTPSTDTQYF	TGCGCCAGCAGCTTGGGGACTCCGAGCACAGATACGCAGTATTTT
TRBV2	TRBJ1-2	-	-	CASRGQYYGYTF	TGTGCCAGCAGAGGACAGTACTATGGCTACACCTTC
TRBV28	TRBJ2-1	-	-	CASSFFRTNNEQFF	TGTGCCAGCAGTTTTTTTAGGACAAACAATGAGCAGTTCTTC
TRBV28	TRBJ1-1	TRBD1	-	CASSKQGGAFF	TGTGCCAGCAGCAAACAGGGGGGAGCTTTCTTT
TRBV3-1/TRBV3-2	TRBJ2-3	TRBD2	-	CASSQGLAGDLSTDTQYF	TGTGCCAGCAGCCAGGGACTAGCGGGGGACCTTAGCACAGATACGCAGTATTTT
TRBV6-5	TRBJ2-2	-	-	CASSPAGLNTGELFF	TGTGCCAGCAGCCCAGCAGGACTAAACACCGGGGAGCTGTTTTTT
TRBV5-1	TRBJ2-1	-	-	CASRDRDIGFF	TGCGCCAGCAGGGACCGGGACATTGGCTTCTTC
TRBV27	TRBJ2-7	TRBD2	-	CASSLIFPSGTGEQYF	TGTGCCAGCAGTTTAATCTTTCCTAGCGGGACGGGCGAGCAGTACTTC
TRBV5-3	TRBJ1-1	TRBD1	-	CARSLETTQDREETEAFF	TGTGCCAGAAGCTTGGAGACCACCCAGGACAGGGAGGAGACTGAAGCTTTCTTT
TRBV19	TRBJ1-3	-	-	CASSLGTPLSGNTIYF	TGTGCCAGTTCACTCGGGACACCTCTCTCTGGAAACACCATATATTTT
TRBV3-1/TRBV3-2	TRBJ2-5	-	-	CASSQVKVGETQYF	TGTGCCAGCAGCCAAGTTAAAGTGGGCGAGACCCAGTACTTC
TRBV19	TRBJ2-1	TRBD2	-	CASSRERESNEQFF	TGTGCCAGTAGTAGGGAGCGGGAGTCGAATGAGCAGTTCTTC
TRBV27	TRBJ2-1	TRBD1	-	CASSLLGQGVNEQFF	TGTGCCAGCAGTTTATTAGGACAGGGAGTCAATGAGCAGTTCTTC
TRBV2	TRBJ1-1	-	-	CASSEAGFAEAFF	TGTGCCAGCAGTGAAGCGGGCTTCGCTGAAGCTTTCTTT
TRBV21-1	TRBJ1-1	-	-	CARPDSLRAFF	TGTGCCAGACCGGACTCCTTGAGGGCTTTCTTT
TRBV2	TRBJ2-7	-	-	CASRTDSTYEQYF	TGTGCCAGCAGGACGGACAGTACCTACGAGCAGTACTTC
TRBV10-3	TRBJ1-1	-	few	CAISESAGGTEAFF	TGTGCCATCAGTGAGTCGGCGGGGGGAACTGAAGCTTTCTTT
TRBV27	TRBJ2-7	TRBD2	-	CASSLVGISGSTYEQYF	TGTGCCAGCAGTTTAGTAGGGATTAGCGGGAGTACCTACGAGCAGTACTTC
TRBV6-5	TRBJ1-2	-	-	CASSYSGFGGYTF	TGTGCCAGCAGTTATTCGGGGTTTGGTGGCTACACCTTC
TRBV29-1	TRBJ1-1	TRBD1	-	CSVASGQVGTEAFF	TGCAGCGTGGCCTCGGGACAGGTGGGCACTGAAGCTTTCTTT
TRBV28	TRBJ1-5	TRBD1	-	CASRPDRDQPQHF	TGTGCCAGCAGACCAGACAGGGATCAGCCCCAGCATTTT
TRBV14	TRBJ2-3	-	-	CASSQQGSRTDTQYF	TGTGCCAGCAGCCAGCAGGGTTCCCGCACAGATACGCAGTATTTT
TRBV6-5	TRBJ2-2	-	-	CASRTDTGELFF	TGTGCCAGCAGAACAGATACCGGGGAGCTGTTTTTT
TRBV5-1	TRBJ2-3	TRBD2	-	CASSPADSGGVISSTDTQYF	TGCGCCAGCAGCCCGGCGGATAGCGGGGGGGTGATATCTAGCACAGATACGCAGTATTTT
TRBV7-2	TRBJ2-1	-	-	CASSPLRAYNEQFF	TGTGCCAGCAGCCCCCTCAGGGCTTACAATGAGCAGTTCTTC
TRBV11-3	TRBJ2-2	-	-	CASSLGSLDRNTGELFF	TGTGCCAGCAGCTTAGGATCTTTGGACAGGAACACCGGGGAGCTGTTTTTT
TRBV6-5	TRBJ2-1	TRBD2	-	CASTALAEIYNEQFF	TGTGCCAGCACTGCGCTAGCGGAGATCTACAATGAGCAGTTCTTC
TRBV28	TRBJ2-5	TRBD2	-	CASSLSLAGSQETQYF	TGTGCCAGCAGTTTATCGCTAGCGGGCTCTCAAGAGACCCAGTACTTC
TRBV6-5	TRBJ1-6	-	-	CASSRQTRNSPLHF	TGTGCCAGCAGCCGACAGACGCGTAATTCACCCCTCCACTTT
TRBV9	TRBJ1-1	-	once	CASSVEDGVNTEAFF	TGTGCCAGCAGCGTAGAAGACGGAGTGAACACTGAAGCTTTCTTT
TRBV5-4	TRBJ2-5	TRBD1	-	CASSWNAGGRETQYF	TGTGCCAGCAGCTGGAATGCAGGGGGACGGGAGACCCAGTACTTC
TRBV28	TRBJ1-5	TRBD1	few	CASSQRTGVFQPQHF	TGTGCCAGCAGTCAAAGGACAGGGGTGTTTCAGCCCCAGCATTTT
TRBV30	TRBJ2-3	-	few	CAQTSSNTDTQYF	TGTGCCCAAACCTCTAGCAACACAGATACGCAGTATTTT
TRBV5-6	TRBJ2-7	TRBD1	-	CASSLGYSGGYEQYF	TGTGCCAGCAGCTTGGGGTATTCAGGGGGCTACGAGCAGTACTTC
TRBV7-3	TRBJ2-2	TRBD2	-	CASSLGTSGTGELFF	TGTGCCAGCAGCTTAGGGACTAGCGGCACCGGGGAGCTGTTTTTT
TRBV29-1	TRBJ2-7	-	-	CSVVAGLTNPYEQYF	TGCAGCGTTGTTGCGGGACTCACCAATCCCTACGAGCAGTACTTC
TRBV3-1/TRBV3-2	TRBJ2-3	TRBD2	-	CASSQREDTQYF	TGTGCCAGCAGCCAGCGGGAGGATACGCAGTATTTT
TRBV7-2	TRBJ1-4	TRBD1	-	CASSPQGTAFEKLFF	TGTGCCAGCAGCCCCCAAGGGACAGCCTTTGAAAAACTGTTTTTT
TRBV7-8	TRBJ2-7	TRBD2	-	CASSLGLAGTYEQYF	TGTGCCAGCAGCTTAGGGTTAGCGGGAACCTACGAGCAGTACTTC